Listed here are 30 T cell receptor beta chains from one sample, sequenced in a study of blood T cell repertoires in COVID-19. Sequencing was performed with immunoSEQ multiplex PCR; in TCRdb, only in-frame clones are kept and a portion is missing. The repertoire holds approximately 210,000 clones, roughly 81% seen once, with about 7.3% in the top ten. Sequenced input: peripheral blood. These receptors came from a woman between 50 and 59 years old with active or convalescent COVID-19.

V and J are TRBV6-2 or TRBV6-3 and TRBJ1-5, with D unclear. The CDR3 is 13 amino acids. Germline V gene data show CDR1 as MNHEY and CDR2 as SVGEGT. V was clipped by 2 bases and J by 6 bases, with 8 bases between them. Written as DNA, the CDR3 is TGTGCCAGCAGTTACCCTCCTACTCAGCCCCAGCATTTT. This encodes CASSYPPTQPQHF.

This CDR3 reads CASSMTVHNSPLHF. The CDR3 nucleotides are TGTGCCAGCAGCATGACAGTCCATAATTCACCCCTCCACTTT. This chain joins TRBV5-4 and TRBJ1-6, with D possibly being TRBD1 (5 bases). The CDR3 extends over 14 amino acids. Germline CDR1 and CDR2: SGHNT and YYREEE (reference sequence). V was clipped by 4 bases and J by 5 bases, with 10 bases between them.

The chain has TRBV30 and TRBJ2-7; tentative D call: TRBD1 (7 bases). V lost 4 bases, J lost 4 bases, and 11 bases lay in between. Germline V lookup: CDR1 GTSNPN, CDR2 SVGIG (reference sequence). The length of the CDR3 is 12 residues. The DNA for the CDR3 is TGTGCCTGGACCCAGGGGGGATACGAGCAGTACTTC. This codes for CAWTQGGYEQYF.

This CDR3 reads CASSLRDRVYGYTF. In nucleotides, the CDR3 is TGTGCCAGCAGCTTGAGGGACAGGGTCTATGGCTACACCTTC. The gene calls are TRBV5-4 and TRBJ1-2; 9 bases match TRBD1. Germline lookup yields CDR1 SGHNT and CDR2 YYREEE (reference sequence). The V and J ends lost 1 base and 4 bases, in that order; junction bases with no gene match: 2. The length of the CDR3 is 14 residues.

The CDR3 DNA reads as TGTGCCAGCAGTCCCGGGACACCCCGGGGGCAGTACTTC. Its translation: CASSPGTPRGQYF. V and J are TRBV25-1 and TRBJ2-7; TRBD1 is a possible D gene (6 bases). Trimming pared 5 bases from V and 9 bases from J, leaving 17 bases between. The CDR3 consists of 13 residues. Germline V gene data show CDR1 as MGHDK and CDR2 as SYGVNS.

This chain links TRBV7-2 with TRBJ1-5; D ambiguous. The V and J ends lost 2 bases and 5 bases respectively, with 7 bases between them. CDR1 is SGHTA, CDR2 FQGNSA, per germline. CDR3 length: 13 residues. The CDR3 loop is CASSLQEDQPQHF. Here the CDR3 DNA reads TGTGCCAGCAGCTTACAGGAGGATCAGCCCCAGCATTTT.

This clone was seen only once. The chain couples TRBV27 to TRBJ2-1, with 10 positions matching TRBD1. The ends lost 3 bases at V and 10 bases at J; junction bases unmatched: 6. The CDR3 spans 14 residues. Germline CDR1 is MNHEY and CDR2 is SMNVEV (reference sequence). CDR3 in DNA: TGTGCCAGCAGTTTCAGACAGGGGGCGCGCGAGCAGTTCTTC. Its translation is CASSFRQGAREQFF.

CDR3 amino acids: CASSLQEEAPLHF. CDR3 sequence (DNA): TGTGCCAGCAGCTTACAAGAGGAAGCACCCCTCCACTTT. This chain joins TRBV7-3 and TRBJ1-6, with D uncertain. CDR3 length: 13 residues. CDR1 and CDR2 (germline): SGHTA, FQGTGA. With 2 bases removed from V and 11 bases from J, the gap between germline ends came to 10 bases.

V usage is TRBV19 and J usage is TRBJ2-2, with 8 bases aligning to TRBD1. CDR3 size: 15 residues. J was trimmed by 2 bases and V by 6 bases; bases with no gene match: 5. CDR1 is LNHDA and CDR2 is SQIVND in the germline V gene (reference sequence). CDR3 sequence: CASRRQGSNTGELFF. As DNA, the CDR3 is TGTGCCAGTAGGCGACAGGGGTCTAACACCGGGGAGCTGTTTTTT. The whole variable domain, remainder taken from reference TRBV19 and TRBJ2-2, is DGGITQSPKYLFRKEGQNVTLSCEQNLNHDAMYWYRQDPGQGLRLIYYSQIVNDFQKGDIAEGYSVSREKKESFPLTVTSAQKNPTAFYLCASRRQGSNTGELFFGEGSRLTVL.

The table lists this clone with a few counts. The same CDR3 is also encoded by other DNA sequences in this sample. The chain has TRBV5-1 and TRBJ1-3; D remains ambiguous. The CDR3 spans 13 residues. Germline assignment: CDR1 SGHRS and CDR2 YFSETQ. Trimming shortened V by 0 bases and J by 3 bases, and 4 bases separated the two germline ends. CDR3 loop: CASSLDGGNTIYF. As DNA, the CDR3 is TGCGCCAGCAGCTTGGACGGTGGAAACACCATATATTTT.

This sequence joins TRBV27 and TRBJ2-3; possibly TRBD2 for D (6 bases). V lost 0 bases and J lost 3, with 13 bases in between. The CDR3 extends over 16 amino acids. CDR1 is MNHEY, CDR2 SMNVEV, per germline (reference sequence). CDR3 bases: TGTGCCAGCAGTTTATCGGGAACGGGAGCGACAGATACGCAGTATTTT. Translation: CASSLSGTGATDTQYF.

This clone appeared a single time. The chain recombines TRBV12-3 or TRBV12-4 with TRBJ1-2; TRBD1 aligns across 9 bases. The CDR3 is 13 residues long. V was clipped by 5 bases and J by 7 bases; unmatched bases: 5. CDR3 residues: CASSPGQGSGYTF. CDR3 in DNA: TGTGCCAGCAGTCCGGGACAGGGCTCTGGCTACACCTTC.

This chain joins TRBV10-3 and TRBJ2-1; 7 bases are shared with TRBD2. Germline V gene sequence: CDR1 ENHRY, CDR2 SYGVKD. V was clipped by 8 bases and J by 0 bases; unmatched bases: 7. This CDR3 is 15 amino acids long. CDR3 sequence (DNA): TGTGCCATCTCGTGGGGGGGGAGCTCCTACAATGAGCAGTTCTTC. Protein: CAISWGGSSYNEQFF.

The rearrangement joins TRBV28 to TRBJ2-7, with no clear D. V dropped 5 bases and J dropped 4 bases, with 6 bases sitting between them. The germline gives CDR1 MDHEN, CDR2 SYDVKM. CDR3 length: 11 amino acids. The CDR3, as DNA: TGTGCCAGCAGTCAAGAGTACGAGCAGTACTTC. As protein: CASSQEYEQYF.

This clone was detected a few times. V usage is TRBV10-2 and J usage is TRBJ1-1, with no clear D. Germline loops: CDR1 WSHSY, CDR2 SAAADI. With 5 bases removed from V and 1 base from J, the gap between germline ends came to 5 bases. The CDR3 consists of 12 residues. The DNA for the CDR3 is TGCGCCAGCAGTAGACAGAACACTGAAGCTTTCTTT. Translation: CASSRQNTEAFF.

The CDR3 region has the DNA TGTGCCAGTAGTATGGGGACAGGGGAGACCTACGAGCAGTACTTC. It codes for CASSMGTGETYEQYF. This rearrangement joins TRBV19 to TRBJ2-7; 10 nucleotides agree with TRBD1. Germline trimming cut 3 bases from V and 2 bases from J; bases unmatched to any gene: 4. The germline V gene encodes CDR1 LNHDA and CDR2 SQIVND (reference sequence). This CDR3 spans 15 amino acids.

The chain uses TRBV18 and TRBJ1-2, with D possibly TRBD1 on 5 matching bases. Germline V gene lookup returns CDR1 KGHSH and CDR2 LQKENI. V was shortened by 3 bases and J by 8 bases, with 13 bases between the two germline ends. This CDR3 is 13 amino acids long. As DNA, the CDR3 is TGTGCCAGCTCACCCGAACCCCGGGGGGGCTACACCTTC. This encodes CASSPEPRGGYTF.

This clone appeared a few times. V is TRBV28 and J is TRBJ1-4; 7 nucleotides match TRBD1. This CDR3 is 15 amino acids long. The V gene end was trimmed by 3 bases and the J gene end by 4 bases; junction bases not matched to a gene: 5. Germline CDR1 reads MDHEN; CDR2 reads SYDVKM. For the CDR3, the DNA is TGTGCCAGCAGTTTGACAGGGAGCGGTAATGAAAAACTGTTTTTT. It encodes CASSLTGSGNEKLFF.

The CDR3 region has the DNA TGTGCCAGCAGCGTAAGCGGGAGACTAGAGACCCAGTACTTC. This encodes CASSVSGRLETQYF. The chain combines TRBV9 with TRBJ2-5, with 8 nucleotides matching TRBD2. Unmatched junction bases numbered 3, after V lost 1 base and J lost 4 bases. The CDR3 covers 14 residues. Germline V gives CDR1 SGDLS, CDR2 YYNGEE.

A remark on this clone: Distinct nucleotide sequences in the sample also encode this CDR3. The rearrangement links TRBV30 to TRBJ1-1; weak D call: TRBD1 (5 bases). The germline V gene encodes CDR1 GTSNPN and CDR2 SVGIG (reference sequence). There are 13 residues in the CDR3. V dropped 3 bases and J dropped 0 bases, with 8 bases sitting between them. The DNA for the CDR3 is TGTGCCTGGAGGGCGACAGTGAACACTGAAGCTTTCTTT. Its translation: CAWRATVNTEAFF.

The V gene is TRBV6-5, the J gene TRBJ1-4; perhaps TRBD1 as D (5 bases). The V end lost 0 bases, the J end lost 6 bases, and 14 bases lay between the germline ends. CDR1 is MNHEY and CDR2 is SVGAGI in the germline V gene. The CDR3 has 16 residues. The CDR3 bases are TGTGCCAGCAGTTACTCGTTTGGGTCGGGGGATGAAAAACTGTTTTTT. It yields the protein CASSYSFGSGDEKLFF.

The chain combines TRBV5-6 with TRBJ2-3; 11 bases match TRBD1. The J segment lost 2 bases and the V segment lost 3 bases, leaving 5 bases of the junction unmatched. The CDR3 has 16 amino acids. Germline V gene lookup returns CDR1 SGHDT and CDR2 YYEEEE. CDR3 sequence reads: CASSWGTGGPTDTQYF. In nucleotides, the CDR3 is TGTGCCAGCAGCTGGGGGACAGGGGGGCCCACAGATACGCAGTATTTT. The full variable domain, with the rest looked up from reference TRBV5-6 and TRBJ2-3, is DAGVTQSPTHLIKTRGQQVTLRCSPKSGHDTVSWYQQALGQGPQFIFQYYEEEERQRGNFPDRFSGHQFPNYSSELNVNALLLGDSALYLCASSWGTGGPTDTQYFGPGTRLTVL.

This clone was picked up a small number of times. The V call is TRBV10-3, the J call TRBJ1-1; possible D gene TRBD1, 5 bases. Germline assignment: CDR1 ENHRY and CDR2 SYGVKD. The CDR3 totals 13 residues. Trimming took off 4 bases at V and 5 bases at J, with 11 bases between the two ends. CDR3 sequence (DNA): TGTGCCATCAGTGGTGGGGCGGGGACTGAAGCTTTCTTT. This encodes CAISGGAGTEAFF.

This rearrangement joins TRBV9 to TRBJ1-4; TRBD1 is a possible D gene (6 bases). The germline CDR1 and CDR2 sequences are SGDLS and YYNGEE. The CDR3 is 13 residues long. V gave up 3 bases and J gave up 8 bases, with 11 bases separating them. This chain's CDR3 is CASSGGGHEKLFF. CDR3 nucleotides: TGTGCCAGCAGCGGCGGGGGGCACGAAAAACTGTTTTTT.

The CDR3 DNA reads TGCGCCAGCAGCTCTGGTCGCGAGTCGGTCACTGAAGCTTTCTTT. It is translated as CASSSGRESVTEAFF. The chain employs TRBV5-1 and TRBJ1-1, with unresolved D. V lost 3 bases, J lost 4 bases, and 16 bases lay in between. Germline lookup yields CDR1 SGHRS and CDR2 YFSETQ. The CDR3 runs 15 residues. The full variable domain, in which reference TRBV5-1 and TRBJ1-1 provide the parts outside the CDR3, is KAGVTQTPRYLIKTRGQQVTLSCSPISGHRSVSWYQQTPGQGLQFLFEYFSETQRNKGNFPGRFSGRQFSNSRSEMNVSTLELGDSALYLCASSSGRESVTEAFFGQGTRLTVV.

The V call is TRBV30, the J call TRBJ1-2, with D unresolved. The CDR3 is 12 amino acids. V was cut by 8 bases and J by 4 bases, with 14 bases left in between. The germline gives CDR1 GTSNPN, CDR2 SVGIG (reference sequence). The CDR3 nucleotides read TGTGCCAGCGGACGGGATAGCTATGGCTACACCTTC. It encodes CASGRDSYGYTF.

The chain employs TRBV5-1 and TRBJ2-3; 7 nucleotides line up with TRBD2. CDR1 and CDR2 (germline): SGHRS, YFSETQ. The CDR3 totals 15 residues. With 5 bases clipped from V and 7 bases from J, the junction kept 13 bases outside the gene matches. CDR3 in DNA: TGCGCCAGCAGATACCTAGCGGAGGAAGTATATACGCAGTATTTT. It yields the protein CASRYLAEEVYTQYF. Full variable domain (remainder filled in from reference TRBV5-1 and TRBJ2-3): KAGVTQTPRYLIKTRGQQVTLSCSPISGHRSVSWYQQTPGQGLQFLFEYFSETQRNKGNFPGRFSGRQFSNSRSEMNVSTLELGDSALYLCASRYLAEEVYTQYFGPGTRLTVL.

V gene TRBV7-2 combines with J gene TRBJ2-1; TRBD2 is a possible D gene (6 bases). The length of the CDR3 is 14 residues. V lost 3 bases and J lost 1, with 7 bases in between. Germline CDR1 and CDR2: SGHTA and FQGNSA. The CDR3 bases are TGTGCCAGCAGCTTCGGGAGATCCTACAATGAGCAGTTCTTC. It yields the protein CASSFGRSYNEQFF.

The chain recombines TRBV6-5 with TRBJ2-7; a weak D match, TRBD2 (6 bases). Germline CDR1 and CDR2: MNHEY and SVGAGI. The germline V and J ends were trimmed by 6 bases and 6 bases, with 21 bases remaining between them. The CDR3 runs to 15 residues. The CDR3 reads CASSAPNRLGGEQYV. In DNA, the CDR3 is TGTGCCAGCAGCGCCCCGAATAGACTAGGCGGCGAGCAGTACGTC.

The DNA for the CDR3 is TGTGCCAGCAGCTTAACCGGGAGAGGGGACTCGAACACCGGGGAGCTGTTTTTT. Translation gives CASSLTGRGDSNTGELFF. The rearrangement joins TRBV7-3 to TRBJ2-2; a possible D gene is TRBD2 (6 bases). This CDR3 has 18 amino acids. CDR1 is SGHTA, CDR2 FQGTGA, per germline. With 0 bases removed from V and 0 bases from J, the gap between germline ends came to 14 bases.